The 21 T cell receptor beta chains listed next were all sequenced from one sample in a study of blood T cell repertoires in COVID-19 (dated by TCRdb to 2019 to 2021). The receptor library was made with the immunoSEQ multiplex PCR assay. TCRdb took over this immuneACCESS table, retaining in-frame rearrangements with V and J assigned. Such tables are incomplete; in checked studies, under half of the missing clones stem from an unresolved V gene, and the remainder is unexplained. This sample gives approximately 380,000 clones in total; roughly 92% of them show up just once. In total, the top ten clones hold around 0.86% of the sample. Sequencing input: PBMCs or T cells enriched from blood (not recorded which). Source of these receptors: a woman aged 40 to 55 who had been exposed to COVID-19.

The chain links TRBV7-9 to TRBJ1-6; D may be TRBD1 (5 bases). The CDR3 totals 14 residues. V gave up 2 bases and J gave up 7 bases, with 9 bases separating them. Germline assignment: CDR1 SEHNR and CDR2 FQNEAQ (reference sequence). The CDR3 DNA is TGTGCCAGCAGCTTAAGAGCAGGGAATTCACCCCTCCACTTT. It encodes CASSLRAGNSPLHF.

The chain employs TRBV7-2 and TRBJ2-6; unclear D gene. Germline values: CDR1 SGHTA, CDR2 FQGNSA. This CDR3 is 15 amino acids long. The V end was cut by 5 bases, the J end by 2 bases, with 10 bases between. CDR3 residues: CASSRSVAGANVLTF. CDR3 sequence (DNA): TGTGCCAGCAGCCGTTCGGTTGCTGGGGCCAACGTCCTGACTTTC.

V gene TRBV4-1 combines with J gene TRBJ2-2, with D unclear. CDR1 and CDR2 from the germline V gene are MGHRA and YSYEKL. V lost 0 bases and J lost 0, with 11 bases in between. The length of the CDR3 is 17 residues. CDR3 in amino acids: CASSQDGHLTNTGELFF. The CDR3 region has the DNA TGCGCCAGCAGCCAAGATGGGCACTTGACGAACACCGGGGAGCTGTTTTTT.

Only one count was recorded for this clone. CDR3 nucleotide sequence: TGTGCCAGCAGCTTACCCGGGACAAATCCTAACTATGGCTACACCTTC. This gives the protein CASSLPGTNPNYGYTF. The rearrangement links TRBV7-9 to TRBJ1-2; tentatively, D is TRBD1 (6 bases). Trimming cost V 2 bases and J 0 bases, with 13 bases left between them. Germline CDR1 and CDR2: SEHNR and FQNEAQ (reference sequence). The CDR3 contains 16 residues. Variable domain in full (rest from reference TRBV7-9 and TRBJ1-2): DTGVSQNPRHKITKRGQNVTFRCDPISEHNRLYWYRQTLGQGPEFLTYFQNEAQLEKSRLLSDRFSAERPKGSFSTLEIQRTEQGDSAMYLCASSLPGTNPNYGYTFGSGTRLTVV.

The CDR3 sequence: CASSIQGGQPQHF. In DNA form, the CDR3 reads TGCGCCAGCAGTATCCAGGGGGGTCAGCCCCAGCATTTT. This chain uses TRBV10-2 with TRBJ1-5; 7 bases agree with TRBD1. V gave up 5 bases and J gave up 6 bases; unmatched junction bases: 4. Germline V gene lookup returns CDR1 WSHSY and CDR2 SAAADI. CDR3 length equals 13 residues.

CDR3 sequence (DNA): TGTGCCTGGAAACTGCCAGGGGCTCGAGGCTACACCTTC. It codes for CAWKLPGARGYTF. The genes are TRBV30 and TRBJ1-2; weak D call: TRBD1 (6 bases). The CDR3 extends over 13 amino acids. V lost 4 bases to trimming and J lost 8 bases, with 17 bases between them. Germline CDR1 GTSNPN, CDR2 SVGIG (reference sequence). The whole variable domain, filled in from reference TRBV30 and TRBJ1-2, reads SQTIHQWPATLVQPVGSPLSLECTVEGTSNPNLYWYRQAAGRGLQLLFYSVGIGQISSEVPQNLSASRPQDRQFILSSKKLLLSDSGFYLCAWKLPGARGYTFGSGTRLTVV.

Only a few counts were recorded for this clone. The J gene is TRBJ1-5, the V gene TRBV19, with a weak D call TRBD1 (5 bases). V was pared by 3 bases and J by 4 bases, with 13 bases between. The CDR3 sequence is 15 residues long. Per germline, CDR1 LNHDA and CDR2 SQIVND (reference sequence). As DNA, the CDR3 is TGTGCCAGTAGTATCCGGCGGGGGGGGAATCAGCCCCAGCATTTT. Encoded protein: CASSIRRGGNQPQHF.

The rearrangement joins TRBV7-9 to TRBJ1-1, with 9 bases lining up with TRBD1. Germline CDR1 is SEHNR and CDR2 is FQNEAQ (reference sequence). V dropped 4 bases and J dropped 3; count of bases not matched to a gene: 3. This CDR3 has 14 amino acids. In nucleotides, the CDR3 is TGTGCCAGCAGCTCGGGACAGGGCGACACTGAAGCTTTCTTT. Its protein is CASSSGQGDTEAFF. The whole variable domain, remainder taken from reference TRBV7-9 and TRBJ1-1, is DTGVSQNPRHKITKRGQNVTFRCDPISEHNRLYWYRQTLGQGPEFLTYFQNEAQLEKSRLLSDRFSAERPKGSFSTLEIQRTEQGDSAMYLCASSSGQGDTEAFFGQGTRLTVV.

CDR3 region: CASSLSTGGAADTQYF. CDR3 in DNA: TGCGCCAGCAGCCTCTCGACAGGGGGCGCGGCAGATACGCAGTATTTT. The chain links TRBV5-1 to TRBJ2-3; 10 bases are shared with TRBD1. V was clipped by 4 bases and J by 4 bases; unmatched bases: 9. Germline V gene data show CDR1 as SGHRS and CDR2 as YFSETQ. The CDR3 length is 16 residues. The entire variable domain, with the rest obtained from reference TRBV5-1 and TRBJ2-3, is as follows: KAGVTQTPRYLIKTRGQQVTLSCSPISGHRSVSWYQQTPGQGLQFLFEYFSETQRNKGNFPGRFSGRQFSNSRSEMNVSTLELGDSALYLCASSLSTGGAADTQYFGPGTRLTVL.

This clone is a singleton in its sample. The V call is TRBV6-2 or TRBV6-3, the J call TRBJ2-7; 13 bases agree with TRBD2. Germline loops: CDR1 MNHEY, CDR2 SVGEGT. CDR3 size: 15 residues. The junction had 3 bases not matched to a gene; V was cut back by 4 bases and J by 3 bases. CDR3 in amino acids: CASSFRTSGSYEQYF. DNA of the CDR3: TGTGCCAGCAGTTTCCGGACTAGCGGGAGCTACGAGCAGTACTTC.

The genes are TRBV29-1 and TRBJ1-1; D unclear. The germline gives CDR1 SQVTM, CDR2 ANQGSEA. This CDR3 spans 12 amino acids. Trimming left V 7 bases short and J 6 bases short, with 15 bases between. The CDR3 nucleotides are TGCAGCGGCTTAGTCTCTAGCCCTGAAGCTTTCTTT. This translates into CSGLVSSPEAFF. The complete variable domain, with remaining parts taken from reference TRBV29-1 and TRBJ1-1, reads SAVISQKPSRDICQRGTSLTIQCQVDSQVTMMFWYRQQPGQSLTLIATANQGSEATYESGFVIDKFPISRPNLTFSTLTVSNMSPEDSSIYLCSGLVSSPEAFFGQGTRLTVV.

The V call is TRBV24-1, the J call TRBJ2-3; TRBD2 is a possible D gene (5 bases). V was pared by 8 bases and J by 2 bases, with 10 bases between. The length of the CDR3 is 13 residues. CDR1 KGHDR and CDR2 SFDVKD come from the germline V gene. The CDR3 nucleotides read TGTGCCACCATGTCTAGCTACACAGATACGCAGTATTTT. It encodes CATMSSYTDTQYF.

The chain carries TRBV27 and TRBJ1-4, with a weak D call TRBD1 (5 bases). The CDR3 sequence is 15 residues long. The V and J ends lost 0 bases and 6 bases respectively, with 11 bases between them. The germline gives CDR1 MNHEY, CDR2 SMNVEV (reference sequence). The DNA of the CDR3 is TGTGCCAGCAGTTTATCGTTGGGGCTCGATGAAAAACTGTTTTTT. Residues: CASSLSLGLDEKLFF.

The rearrangement uses TRBV5-6 and TRBJ2-2; D may be TRBD1 (5 bases). CDR3 size: 15 residues. The ends were cut back, 7 bases at V and 1 base at J, with 14 bases in the middle. CDR1 and CDR2 from the germline V gene are SGHDT and YYEEEE. The CDR3 DNA follows: TGTGCCAGCGGATTGTGGGGCCTGAACACCGGGGAGCTGTTTTTT. It is translated as CASGLWGLNTGELFF.

The genes are TRBV12-3 or TRBV12-4 and TRBJ2-1; no reliable D call. The CDR3 extends over 13 amino acids. V shed 6 bases and J shed 9 bases, with 15 bases lying between them. This chain's CDR3 is CASRSSSVGEQFF. The CDR3 DNA reads as TGTGCCAGCAGGAGTAGCTCCGTCGGTGAGCAGTTCTTC.

This clone occurred once. J is TRBJ1-1 and V is TRBV2; D might be TRBD1 (5 bases). V was shortened by 6 bases and J by 11 bases, with 28 bases between the two germline ends. In germline, CDR1 is SNHLY, CDR2 FYNNEI. The CDR3 is 16 amino acids. CDR3 coding DNA: TGTGCCAGCAGCCCGGACTTCTCGGGGGGTGGGAAAGGGGCTTTCTTT. This translates into CASSPDFSGGGKGAFF.

The V call is TRBV2, the J call TRBJ2-5; the match to TRBD2 covers 15 bases. This CDR3 has 16 amino acids. Germline values: CDR1 SNHLY, CDR2 FYNNEI. J lost 5 bases, V lost 7 bases, and 8 bases had no gene match. Here the CDR3 reads CASKRTSGGARETQYF. For the CDR3, the DNA is TGTGCCAGCAAGCGGACTAGCGGGGGGGCGAGGGAGACCCAGTACTTC.

The chain links TRBV7-8 to TRBJ2-7; 10 bases are a match to TRBD1. V lost 4 bases, J lost 5 bases, and 11 bases stayed unmatched. Germline CDR1 is SGHVS and CDR2 is FQNEAQ. There are 16 residues in the CDR3. The CDR3 sequence: CASSSPGQGSLNEQYF. CDR3 bases: TGTGCCAGCAGCTCTCCGGGACAGGGGAGCTTGAACGAGCAGTACTTC. Variable domain in full (rest from reference TRBV7-8 and TRBJ2-7): GAGVSQSPRYKVAKRGQDVALRCDPISGHVSLFWYQQALGQGPEFLTYFQNEAQLDKSGLPSDRFFAERPEGSVSTLKIQRTQQEDSAVYLCASSSPGQGSLNEQYFGPGTRLTVT.

The DNA of the CDR3 is TGTGCCAGCAGCCAAGAGGCGGGTGCCTTTGATACGCAGTATTTT. The encoded protein is CASSQEAGAFDTQYF. This rearrangement joins TRBV3-1 (or the pseudogene TRBV3-2) to TRBJ2-3; maybe TRBD2 (5 bases). From germline, CDR1 is LGHDT and CDR2 YNNKEL (reference sequence). CDR3 length: 15 amino acids. The V end lost 0 bases, the J end lost 6 bases, and 13 bases lay between the germline ends.

This chain connects TRBV12-3 or TRBV12-4 to TRBJ2-1; D call uncertain. The CDR3 consists of 12 residues. Trimming removed 1 base at V and 6 bases at J, with 4 bases between. CDR3 protein: CASSLGSNEQFF. The CDR3 coding sequence is TGTGCCAGCAGTTTAGGCAGCAATGAGCAGTTCTTC.

The CDR3 here is CASSERRGNSPLHF. In DNA form, the CDR3 reads TGCGCCAGCAGTGAGAGAAGGGGAAATTCACCCCTCCACTTT. This chain uses TRBV10-1 with TRBJ1-6; a possible D gene is TRBD1 (5 bases). The ends were cut back, 2 bases at V and 7 bases at J, with 9 bases in the middle. The CDR3 consists of 14 residues. Per the germline V gene, CDR1 is WNHNN and CDR2 is SYGVQD (reference sequence).